Listed below are T cell receptor beta chains from one sample, sequenced in a study of blood T cell repertoires in COVID-19. Sequencing used immunoSEQ multiplex PCR; TCRdb keeps in-frame clones, though not all of them. The table shows some 89,000 clones, with over 70% occurring only once. Material for sequencing was peripheral blood. All receptors come from a man aged 60 to 75 with acute or convalescent COVID-19. Both conserved end residues are part of each CDR3.

v_call cdr3_aa
TRBV18 CASSPRTVHHPLQETQYF
TRBV30 CAWTWTDREQFF
TRBV27 CASSLRDIWNEQFF
TRBV12-3/TRBV12-4 CASSSFGETQYF
TRBV7-9 CASSLAVSLRNEKLFF
TRBV5-8 CASSLRDRINRNIQYF
TRBV6-1 CASSEGLAVNYEQYF
TRBV19 CASSGQGTANYGYTF
TRBV10-2 CASAPGTSSYNEQFF
TRBV7-6 CASSPQRGGWSYNEQFF
TRBV4-2 CASSGGQGPEPQHF
TRBV12-3/TRBV12-4 CASRPTRNYGYTF
TRBV7-9 CASSSGTGTYYEQYF
TRBV2 CASKDRGPYEQYF
TRBV5-1 CASSSGTSGPSYEQYF
TRBV19 CASSRRLGLSGSFEQYF
TRBV7-3 CASGRGPYYEQYF
TRBV6-5 CASSYRRDNSPLHF
TRBV10-3 CATWSTGPYGYTF
TRBV13 CASSSQGLGNTIYF
TRBV30 CAWSSTEAFF
TRBV5-1 CASSFSVGGDMNTEAFF
TRBV7-2 CASSPTAHSYNEQFF
TRBV15 CATSRRAGAEYEQYF
TRBV5-1 CASSLEGSGRVSSYEQYF
TRBV18 CASSPTGKSPNGPNQPQHF
TRBV3-1/TRBV3-2 CASSQRTSGRTGELFF
TRBV7-2 CASSIGHGNEKLFF
TRBV5-1 CASSWTGNEQYF
TRBV30 CAWSVRGVLNNEQFF
TRBV15 CATSREVGGAFF
TRBV2 CASNTANYGYTF
TRBV6-5 CASSLVTGVNTEAFF
TRBV29-1 CSVVASGRSYEQYF
TRBV2 CASMLGLGTEAFF
TRBV28 CASSLRSYNSPLHF
TRBV24-1 CATAGRGAETQYF
TRBV18 CASSPPGLAGNNEQFF
TRBV13 CASSAGSTVTYNEQFF
TRBV6-5 CASSRGQGTLYGYTF